This TCR beta chain was sequenced for a study of T cells expressing NK-cell markers. About the study: Source material for TCR beta repertoires consisted of sorted CD3+CD56+NKG2C+, CD3+CD56+NKG2C- and CD3+CD56-NKG2C+ T cells. HCMV seropositivity marked seven of the eight sequenced donors; one was seronegative. Regarding the study as a whole: A few donors' CD3+CD56-NKG2C+ cells were dominated by the same clonotypes.

The CDR3 is 14 amino acids. CDR1 is WSHSY and CDR2 is SAAADI in the germline V gene. TCRdb reworked the 5' RACE reads into one entry per CDR3 protein, no DNA. The sample totals roughly 450,000 distinct CDR3 sequences. With regard to this clonotype: Antigen unknown.

The sample comprised blood T cells: a sorted CD56 or NKG2C T cell subset, CD4+ or CD8+ T cells, or bulk PBMC T cells (not recorded which). The rearrangement joins TRBV10-2 to TRBJ2-3. This clonotype was sampled from a woman in her forties or fifties in good health. The chain's CDR3 is CASTVRGLTDTQYF.